Sequencing of this T cell receptor (beta chain) was carried out in a study of regulatory T cells in long-lasting Graves disease. Indicated time point: newly diagnosed GD, antithyroid drugs for less than 3 months. There was RNA extracted from PBMCs, and the TCR library was made from it. The CDR3 extends over 15 amino acids. CDR1 and CDR2 from the germline V gene are SNHLY and FYNNEI. Trimming shortened V by 4 bases and J by 3 bases, and 13 bases separated the two germline ends. This clonotype was recorded at least ten times. Its target is not known. General study points: Segments TRBV28, TRBJ1-2 and TRBJ2-5 showed preferential usage in persistent disease. Persistent patients shared more public clonotypes (about 2,700) than newly diagnosed patients (under 1,000).

Building of the TCR beta libraries involved iRepertoire HTBI primers and Arm-PCR of CDR3 regions. Original processing methods: The samples yielded roughly 60 TRBV and roughly 13 TRBJ segments. TCRdb re-called the multiplex PCR reads through MiXCR, storing one row per CDR3 protein. The V and J calls follow TCRdb's processing rather than the paper's. Here the sample spans around 480,000 distinct CDR3 sequences, roughly 16% being singletons. These data are also associated with another study on T cells in Graves' hyperthyroidism and ophthalmopathy.

This sequence originates from a man aged 35-49 years with Graves disease. The starting material was peripheral blood mononuclear cells (PBMCs), obtained at new diagnosis, from a patient treated with antithyroid drugs. This rearrangement joins TRBV2 to TRBJ2-1; D possibly corresponds to TRBD2 (6 bases). CDR3 region: CASSAERELYNEQFF. The CDR3 coding sequence is TGTGCCAGCAGTGCCGAACGGGAGCTCTACAATGAGCAGTTCTTC.